These 8 T cell receptor beta chains were all obtained from the same sample, sequenced in a study of PD-L1 blockade in urothelial cancer. Described time point: peripheral blood 6 weeks after treatment start. Using immunoSEQ multiplex PCR, the repertoire was profiled, and TCRdb retains in-frame clones only, with some absent. The sample has around 49,000 clones, approximately 90% seen once. Specimen: PBMCs, collected around atezolizumab (anti-PD-L1) treatment. The receptors come from a man between 60 and 75 years old with urothelial cancer.

The table lists this clone with a count of one. V and J are TRBV7-8 and TRBJ2-7; the match to TRBD2 covers 7 bases. Losses at the gene ends were 4 bases for V and 5 bases for J; bases not matched to a gene: 8. This CDR3 is built from 14 residues. Germline V CDR1 and CDR2: SGHVS, FQNEAQ. CDR3 bases: TGTGCCAGCAGCTCGGCGACTAGCTACCACGAGCAGTACTTC. It specifies CASSSATSYHEQYF.

The chain couples TRBV27 to TRBJ2-7; D may be TRBD2 (5 bases). The length of the CDR3 is 12 residues. Per the germline V gene, CDR1 is MNHEY and CDR2 is SMNVEV (reference sequence). V gave up 7 bases and J gave up 4 bases, with 11 bases separating them. CDR3 amino acids: CASTDSAYEQYF. DNA of the CDR3: TGTGCCAGCACGGACTCTGCTTACGAGCAGTACTTC.

This clone was picked up a small number of times. CDR3 sequence reads: CASSTWTGVNTEAFF. As DNA, the CDR3 is TGTGCCAGCAGCACTTGGACAGGGGTGAACACTGAAGCTTTCTTT. The gene calls are TRBV5-4 and TRBJ1-1; 9 bases agree with TRBD1. The CDR3 is 15 amino acids. The germline CDR1 and CDR2 sequences are SGHNT and YYREEE (reference sequence). V shed 4 bases and J 0 bases; nucleotides not matched to a gene: 4.

This clone was seen once. J is TRBJ2-6 and V is TRBV5-5, with a tentative D call TRBD1 (5 bases). The CDR3 spans 16 residues. Germline V gene data show CDR1 as SGHKS and CDR2 as YYEKEE (reference sequence). Trimming left V 6 bases short and J 2 bases short, with 15 bases between. CDR3 in amino acids: CASKFRLGPGANVLTF. The CDR3 bases are TGTGCCAGCAAATTCCGCCTGGGGCCTGGGGCCAACGTCCTGACTTTC.

The chain recombines TRBV28 with TRBJ2-7, with D perhaps TRBD2 (6 bases). The V gene lost 6 bases and the J gene lost 5 bases, with 20 bases spanning the gap. The germline gives CDR1 MDHEN, CDR2 SYDVKM. This CDR3 has 15 residues. For the CDR3, the DNA is TGTGCCAGCAGCCCCCCGAATCTAGCGAGACACGAGCAGTACTTC. Translation gives CASSPPNLARHEQYF.

V usage is TRBV7-2 and J usage is TRBJ2-1, with TRBD2 matching 10 bases. Germline CDR1 and CDR2: SGHTA and FQGNSA. There are 15 residues in the CDR3. Trimming at V came to 5 bases and at J to 8 bases, leaving 9 bases not matched to a gene. Here the CDR3 DNA reads TGTGCCAGCAGCCCTAGCGGGGGCGCCAATGATGAGCAGTTCTTC. Translated, it gives CASSPSGGANDEQFF. The variable domain in full, completed from reference TRBV7-2 and TRBJ2-1, reads GAGVSQSPSNKVTEKGKDVELRCDPISGHTALYWYRQSLGQGLEFLIYFQGNSAPDKSGLPSDRFSAERTGGSVSTLTIQRTQQEDSAVYLCASSPSGGANDEQFFGPGTRLTVL.

The chain carries TRBV18 and TRBJ1-1; TRBD1 is a possible D gene (5 bases). Germline V gene sequence: CDR1 KGHSH, CDR2 LQKENI. V lost 2 bases, J lost 1 base, and 8 bases lay in between. This CDR3 comprises 14 residues. This CDR3 is CASSPKDRNTEAFF. CDR3 DNA: TGTGCCAGCTCACCAAAAGACAGGAACACTGAAGCTTTCTTT.

J is TRBJ1-2 and V is TRBV9, with 11 nucleotides matching TRBD1. The CDR3 is 16 residues long. CDR1 SGDLS and CDR2 YYNGEE come from the germline V gene. Germline trimming cut 1 base from V and 6 bases from J; bases unmatched to any gene: 8. The CDR3 DNA follows: TGTGCCAGCAGCGTAACCCCCTCGGACAGGGGGCATGGCTACACCTTC. Encoded protein: CASSVTPSDRGHGYTF.